These 26 T cell receptor beta chains were all obtained from the same sample, sequenced in a study of response to subunit inactivated influenza vaccine. TCRdb re-called the RT-PCR reads through MiXCR, storing one row per CDR3 protein. The sample records about 520,000 distinct CDR3 sequences, more than 7% being singletons. This sample comprised PBMCs from blood, obtained 23 to 25 months after vaccination. The receptor set was obtained from a man aged 50 to 69 who received an inactivated influenza vaccine.

This clonotype was counted between two and nine times. The rearrangement joins TRBV10-3 to TRBJ2-3, with D maybe TRBD1 (6 bases). Germline CDR1 and CDR2: ENHRY and SYGVKD. The CDR3 runs to 15 residues. With 6 bases removed from V and 0 bases from J, the gap between germline ends came to 13 bases. CDR3 loop: CAISINRASTDTQYF. For the CDR3, the DNA is TGTGCCATCAGCATCAACAGGGCTAGCACAGATACGCAGTATTTT.

This clonotype was recorded many times. The V call is TRBV10-3, the J call TRBJ2-7; no definite D call. CDR1 ENHRY and CDR2 SYGVKD come from the germline V gene. This CDR3 has 13 amino acids. V was cut by 0 bases and J by 4 bases, with 7 bases left in between. This chain's CDR3 is CAISESYGYEQYF. The CDR3 DNA reads TGTGCCATCAGTGAGTCTTACGGGTACGAGCAGTACTTC.

The V gene is TRBV28, the J gene TRBJ2-4; D gene ambiguous. The V end was cut by 3 bases, the J end by 5 bases, with 8 bases between. CDR1 and CDR2 (germline): MDHEN, SYDVKM. The CDR3 runs to 13 residues. This CDR3 is CASSFWAENIQYF. The CDR3 region has the DNA TGTGCCAGCAGTTTTTGGGCAGAAAACATTCAGTACTTC.

The gene calls are TRBV7-9 and TRBJ2-7, with D perhaps given as TRBD1 or TRBD2 (6 bases each). The CDR3 runs to 15 residues. V lost 4 bases and J 3 bases, leaving 16 bases between the germline ends. Germline loops: CDR1 SEHNR, CDR2 FQNEAQ (reference sequence). The CDR3 coding sequence is TGTGCCAGCAGCTCAGGCCGGGGGCTGCGCTACGAGCAGTACTTC. It is translated as CASSSGRGLRYEQYF. Complete variable domain (other parts from reference TRBV7-9 and TRBJ2-7): DTGVSQNPRHKITKRGQNVTFRCDPISEHNRLYWYRQTLGQGPEFLTYFQNEAQLEKSRLLSDRFSAERPKGSFSTLEIQRTEQGDSAMYLCASSSGRGLRYEQYFGPGTRLTVT.

This clonotype was detected a few times. The chain recombines TRBV12-3 or TRBV12-4 with TRBJ2-1; 10 nucleotides agree with TRBD2. After removal of 1 base from V and 9 bases from J, the junction contained 6 bases not matched to a gene. CDR3 length: 15 amino acids. CDR3 sequence: CASSLGLAGVGEQFF. CDR3 bases: TGTGCCAGCAGTTTAGGGCTAGCGGGAGTAGGTGAGCAGTTCTTC.

This clonotype was seen more than once but under ten times. The chain is built from TRBV4-2 and TRBJ2-5; 7 nucleotides match TRBD1. CDR1 is LGHNA, CDR2 YNFKEQ, per germline. The CDR3 extends over 17 amino acids. The junction had 12 bases not matched to a gene; V was cut back by 0 bases and J by 5 bases. The CDR3 reads CASSQDRGTEYGETQYF. Written as DNA, the CDR3 is TGTGCCAGCAGCCAAGATAGGGGGACAGAGTATGGGGAGACCCAGTACTTC.

This clonotype was seen more than once but under ten times. V gene TRBV7-2 combines with J gene TRBJ2-5; D remains unclear. Germline V gene lookup returns CDR1 SGHTA and CDR2 FQGNSA. The V gene lost 2 bases and the J gene lost 3 bases, with 4 bases spanning the gap. CDR3 length: 12 amino acids. For the CDR3, the DNA is TGTGCCAGCAGCTTATGGGAAGAGACCCAGTACTTC. Amino acid sequence: CASSLWEETQYF.

The J gene is TRBJ1-2, the V gene TRBV6-2 or TRBV6-3; no definite D call. The CDR3 covers 16 residues. V lost 4 bases and J lost 0, with 15 bases in between. Germline V gene data show CDR1 as MNHEY and CDR2 as SVGEGT. The CDR3, as DNA: TGTGCCAGCAGTTTCAGAGGATCGAGAGCTAACTATGGCTACACCTTC. The encoded protein is CASSFRGSRANYGYTF.

This clonotype appeared many times. This rearrangement joins TRBV9 to TRBJ2-5; D is uncertain. Trimming removed 0 bases from V and 1 base from J, with 1 base in between. The CDR3 spans 12 residues. The V gene's germline CDR1 is SGDLS and CDR2 YYNGEE. The CDR3 protein is CASSVGQETQYF. CDR3 coding DNA: TGTGCCAGCAGCGTAGGCCAAGAGACCCAGTACTTC. Using reference TRBV9 and TRBJ2-5 for the parts outside the CDR3, the full variable domain is DSGVTQTPKHLITATGQRVTLRCSPRSGDLSVYWYQQSLDQGLQFLIQYYNGEERAKGNILERFSAQQFPDLHSELNLSSLELGDSALYFCASSVGQETQYFGPGTRLLVL.

This clonotype was detected only a few times. The chain combines TRBV20-1 with TRBJ2-7; D is perhaps TRBD2 (5 bases). CDR3 length equals 14 residues. CDR1 and CDR2 from the germline V gene are DFQATT and SNEGSKA (reference sequence). Trimming removed 3 bases at V and 4 bases at J, with 16 bases between. Here the CDR3 DNA reads TGCAGTGCTAGCCTTGTTCCGGGATTTTACGAGCAGTACTTC. As protein: CSASLVPGFYEQYF.

The CDR3 DNA reads TGTGCCAGCAGTGAGGGGGTCGAAGGGCAGGAGACCCAGTACTTC. It specifies CASSEGVEGQETQYF. The chain is built from TRBV2 and TRBJ2-5; the D gene could be TRBD1 or TRBD2 (5 bases each). The CDR3 runs to 15 residues. CDR1 SNHLY and CDR2 FYNNEI come from the germline V gene. V lost 3 bases, J lost 5 bases, and 16 bases lay in between.

The genes are TRBV12-3 or TRBV12-4 and TRBJ1-5, with TRBD1 identical over 9 bases. The CDR3 totals 14 residues. The ends lost 4 bases at V and 9 bases at J; junction bases unmatched: 7. The CDR3 bases are TGTGCCAGCAGTTACGAAACAGGGGGCTGGCCCCAGCATTTT. It translates to CASSYETGGWPQHF.

This clonotype was recorded a few times. The DNA of the CDR3 is TGTGCCAGCAGCTCTCAGGGGGCTGGAAACACCATATATTTT. Protein sequence: CASSSQGAGNTIYF. This chain joins TRBV7-2 and TRBJ1-3; TRBD1 aligns across 7 bases. V shed 4 bases and J 2 bases; nucleotides not matched to a gene: 2. Germline CDR1 and CDR2: SGHTA and FQGNSA. This CDR3 region has 14 residues.

Regarding this clonotype: A read error is possible here, since a much larger clone lies one base away. The V call is TRBV7-8, the J call TRBJ2-5; D tentatively reads TRBD1 or TRBD2 (5 bases each). CDR3 length equals 16 residues. Germline CDR1 and CDR2: SGHVS and FQNEAQ. CDR3: CDSSHIRGSSPETQYF. CDR3 coding DNA: TGTGACAGCAGCCACATCCGGGGCTCCTCCCCAGAGACCCAGTACTTC.

J is TRBJ1-1 and V is TRBV7-8, with 8 bases matching TRBD1. With V trimmed by 3 bases and J by 10 bases, 10 bases remained unmatched. The CDR3 has 14 amino acids. CDR1 SGHVS and CDR2 FQNEAQ come from the germline V gene. The CDR3 loop reads CASSLPGQVRGAFF. In nucleotides, the CDR3 is TGTGCCAGCAGCTTGCCGGGACAGGTGAGGGGAGCTTTCTTT.

This clonotype was counted between two and nine times. The gene calls are TRBV6-1 and TRBJ2-3; 10 bases align to TRBD2. This CDR3 has 14 amino acids. V lost 5 bases and J lost 5; bases outside the gene matches: 4. From germline, CDR1 is MNHNS and CDR2 SASEGT. The CDR3 nucleotides are TGTGCCAGCAGTACAAGGACTAGCGGAGATACGCAGTATTTT. It translates to CASSTRTSGDTQYF.

V is TRBV5-4 and J is TRBJ2-5, with 11 bases that match TRBD1. CDR1 is SGHNT and CDR2 is YYREEE in the germline V gene (reference sequence). Trimming removed 3 bases from V and 4 bases from J; junction bases left unmatched: 5. This CDR3 region has 15 residues. The DNA of the CDR3 is TGTGCCAGCAGCTCGCGGACAGGGGGCGCAGAGACCCAGTACTTC. Protein: CASSSRTGGAETQYF.

Many counts were recorded for this clonotype. The chain links TRBV29-1 to TRBJ2-1; the D gene is possibly TRBD2 (5 bases). Trimming removed 3 bases at V and 0 bases at J, with 12 bases between. Germline V CDR1 and CDR2: SQVTM, ANQGSEA. CDR3 length equals 15 residues. CDR3 coding DNA: TGCAGCGTTGATTCAGCGGCCTTCTCCTACAATGAGCAGTTCTTC. Protein sequence: CSVDSAAFSYNEQFF.

V is TRBV5-1 and J is TRBJ2-1; the match to TRBD2 covers 11 bases. Germline V CDR1 and CDR2: SGHRS, YFSETQ. The V gene end was trimmed by 7 bases and the J gene end by 6 bases; junction bases not matched to a gene: 15. The CDR3 runs to 17 residues. The CDR3 DNA is TGCGCCAGCGCCCCGGGCGGGACTAGCGGAGCCTCCAATGAGCAGTTCTTC. Translating it yields CASAPGGTSGASNEQFF.

This clonotype was observed many times. The V call is TRBV15, the J call TRBJ2-1; 12 bases agree with TRBD2. The junction had 9 bases not matched to a gene; V was cut back by 5 bases and J by 4 bases. CDR3 length: 17 amino acids. In germline, CDR1 is LNHNV, CDR2 YYDKDF (reference sequence). The DNA of the CDR3 is TGTGCCACCAGCCCCCTCGGACTAGCGGGAACGTACAATGAGCAGTTCTTC. Its protein is CATSPLGLAGTYNEQFF.

J is TRBJ1-1 and V is TRBV5-1, with 8 bases identical to TRBD1. The CDR3 runs 17 residues. After removal of 2 bases from V and 4 bases from J, the junction contained 13 bases not matched to a gene. CDR1 SGHRS and CDR2 YFSETQ come from the germline V gene. CDR3 loop: CASSFVTGGRWGTEAFF. In DNA, the CDR3 is TGCGCCAGCAGCTTTGTAACAGGGGGTAGGTGGGGCACTGAAGCTTTCTTT. Full variable domain (rest looked up from reference TRBV5-1 and TRBJ1-1): KAGVTQTPRYLIKTRGQQVTLSCSPISGHRSVSWYQQTPGQGLQFLFEYFSETQRNKGNFPGRFSGRQFSNSRSEMNVSTLELGDSALYLCASSFVTGGRWGTEAFFGQGTRLTVV.

The V call is TRBV20-1, the J call TRBJ1-5; D may be TRBD1 (6 bases). With 6 bases removed from V and 4 bases from J, the gap between germline ends came to 16 bases. Germline values: CDR1 DFQATT, CDR2 SNEGSKA (reference sequence). The CDR3 runs to 14 residues. CDR3 sequence: CSAPSGGSNQPQHF. In nucleotides, the CDR3 is TGCAGTGCACCCTCCGGGGGCTCAAATCAGCCCCAGCATTTT.

This clonotype was seen many times. Here the CDR3 reads CASSLERNQPQHF. The CDR3 nucleotides are TGTGCCAGCAGCCTTGAACGAAATCAGCCCCAGCATTTT. The rearrangement links TRBV7-2 to TRBJ1-5; D is unclear. The CDR3 has 13 amino acids. CDR1 is SGHTA, CDR2 FQGNSA, per germline. The V gene lost 5 bases and the J gene lost 4 bases, with 9 bases spanning the gap. Variable domain in full (rest from reference TRBV7-2 and TRBJ1-5): GAGVSQSPSNKVTEKGKDVELRCDPISGHTALYWYRQSLGQGLEFLIYFQGNSAPDKSGLPSDRFSAERTGGSVSTLTIQRTQQEDSAVYLCASSLERNQPQHFGDGTRLSIL.

On this clonotype itself: A junction end diverges from the germline sequence, so it may reflect a read error. The V gene is TRBV12-3 or TRBV12-4, the J gene TRBJ2-2, with 9 positions matching TRBD1. The CDR3 is 18 residues long. CDR3 bases: TGTACCAGCAGTTTAGAGTGGGGACAGGGTGGGAACACCGGGGAGCTGTTTTTT. This gives the protein CTSSLEWGQGGNTGELFF.

This clonotype was counted between two and nine times. This chain connects TRBV11-2 to TRBJ2-7; 8 bases are a match to TRBD2. In germline, CDR1 is SGHAT, CDR2 FQNNGV. This CDR3 contains 18 residues. The junction had 18 bases not matched to a gene; V was cut back by 5 bases and J by 3 bases. CDR3 in DNA: TGTGCCAGCAGCCCGCCGGGGATGGCAACTAGCGGCTACTACGAGCAGTACTTC. Its translation is CASSPPGMATSGYYEQYF.

The table lists this clonotype with many counts. The chain has TRBV20-1 and TRBJ2-5; 9 bases line up with TRBD1. Germline CDR1 is DFQATT and CDR2 is SNEGSKA (reference sequence). The CDR3 totals 12 residues. V shed 2 bases and J 10 bases; nucleotides not matched to a gene: 5. The CDR3 DNA reads TGCAGTGCTAGAATCGGACAGGGGAACCAGTACTTC. Amino acid sequence: CSARIGQGNQYF.